This TCR beta chain originates from a study of blood T cells in healthy people across ages. Across the study: In model experiments, template switching was able to capture about one barcoded beta molecule for every two T cells that were present.

This CDR3 spans 14 amino acids. Germline CDR1 reads SQVTM; CDR2 reads ANQGSEA. The V end was cut by 7 bases, the J end by 9 bases, with 19 bases between. For the second PCR, which ran for about 7 to 11 cycles, a sample-barcoded 5' primer and a J-beta primer mix were used. At least 2.5 million CDR3-containing paired-end reads were obtained per sample. TCRdb re-called the 5' RACE reads through MiXCR, storing one row per CDR3 protein. Of about 930,000 distinct CDR3 sequences listed, 25% to 30% are singletons. Russia was home to the donors, healthy Caucasian individuals aged roughly 6 to 100. A minimum of 6.5 million PBMCs was isolated per sample. The table lists this clonotype with a few counts. These same records also appear under a second study, on T cells of mothers and their children.

The receptor was derived from a woman aged 40 to 49 in good health. J is TRBJ1-6 and V is TRBV29-1; D perhaps matches TRBD1 (5 bases). Sequencing was done on a sample of blood. The DNA of the CDR3 is TGCAGCGCACGAGGGGAGGGGATAAGTTCACCCCTCCACTTT. Amino acid sequence: CSARGEGISSPLHF.